A single sample gave rise to the 23 T cell receptor beta chains below, sequenced in a study of early T cells in non-severe SARS-CoV-2 infection. TCRdb used MiXCR to reprocess the 5' RACE reads, holding one entry per CDR3 protein. The sample has about 64,000 distinct CDR3 sequences, less than 20% seen once. The source was whole blood, collected at baseline. The source of these receptors is an adult who was a healthcare worker with PCR-confirmed SARS-CoV-2 infection or an uninfected control (not recorded which).

The chain joins TRBV11-2 to TRBJ2-1; maybe TRBD2 (5 bases). Germline CDR1 and CDR2: SGHAT and FQNNGV. The CDR3 contains 11 residues. Trimming pared 5 bases from V and 8 bases from J, leaving 7 bases between. CDR3 residues: CASSNGDEQFF. In DNA, the CDR3 is TGTGCCAGCAGCAACGGGGATGAGCAGTTCTTC.

This sequence joins TRBV5-1 and TRBJ1-2, with D possibly matching TRBD1 (6 bases). CDR1 is SGHRS and CDR2 is YFSETQ in the germline V gene. This CDR3 has 14 amino acids. The germline V and J ends were trimmed by 1 base and 6 bases, with 13 bases remaining between them. This CDR3 is CASSLKKNRDGYTF. CDR3 in DNA: TGCGCCAGCAGCTTGAAAAAAAACAGGGATGGCTACACCTTC.

The chain couples TRBV5-1 to TRBJ2-1; D is unresolved. V was trimmed by 2 bases and J by 0 bases, leaving 6 bases between them. From germline, CDR1 is SGHRS and CDR2 YFSETQ. CDR3 size: 14 residues. The CDR3 DNA sequence: TGCGCCAGCAGCTTTTTCGTCTCCTACAATGAGCAGTTCTTC. Translating gives CASSFFVSYNEQFF. The complete variable domain, with remaining parts taken from reference TRBV5-1 and TRBJ2-1, reads KAGVTQTPRYLIKTRGQQVTLSCSPISGHRSVSWYQQTPGQGLQFLFEYFSETQRNKGNFPGRFSGRQFSNSRSEMNVSTLELGDSALYLCASSFFVSYNEQFFGPGTRLTVL.

This clonotype came up a few times. This chain links TRBV6-1 with TRBJ2-7; D assignment may be TRBD1 or TRBD2 (5 bases each). Germline values: CDR1 MNHNS, CDR2 SASEGT. The CDR3 is 14 residues long. V was clipped by 1 base and J by 2 bases, with 9 bases between them. The CDR3 region has the DNA TGTGCCAGCAGTGAAGAGGGACCAACCTACGAGCAGTACTTC. This translates into CASSEEGPTYEQYF.

The chain links TRBV29-1 to TRBJ1-1; the match to TRBD1 covers 8 bases. The CDR3 runs 12 residues. Germline-derived CDR1 and CDR2 are SQVTM and ANQGSEA. After removal of 7 bases from V and 5 bases from J, the junction contained 6 bases not matched to a gene. The CDR3 sequence is CSARTGKTEAFF. The CDR3 coding sequence is TGCAGCGCTCGGACAGGGAAAACTGAAGCTTTCTTT.

The rearrangement links TRBV15 to TRBJ2-3, with D perhaps TRBD2 (5 bases). CDR1 and CDR2 from the germline V gene are LNHNV and YYDKDF (reference sequence). The CDR3 extends over 14 amino acids. Between the trimmed V and J ends, which lost 5 bases and 4 bases, there was a span of 13 bases. CDR3 protein: CATSERGAADTQYF. The CDR3 region has the DNA TGTGCCACCAGCGAACGGGGAGCGGCAGATACGCAGTATTTT.

For this clonotype: Without the conserved terminal phenylalanine or tryptophan, this CDR3 likely stems from a read error. The chain couples TRBV27 to TRBJ2-6; D not certain. Germline assignment: CDR1 MNHEY and CDR2 SMNVEV (reference sequence). The CDR3 covers 15 residues. Trimming left V 5 bases short and J 1 base short, with 9 bases between. The CDR3 DNA sequence: TGTGCCAGCAGTCTCTCAATGTCTGGGGCCAACGTCCTGACTTCC. It codes for CASSLSMSGANVLTS.

This clonotype was counted only a few times. The genes are TRBV4-1 and TRBJ1-1; unclear D gene. Germline loops: CDR1 MGHRA, CDR2 YSYEKL. V was shortened by 0 bases and J by 0 bases, with 5 bases between the two germline ends. The CDR3 consists of 14 residues. The CDR3: CASSQEGMNTEAFF. The DNA of the CDR3 is TGCGCCAGCAGCCAAGAAGGGATGAACACTGAAGCTTTCTTT.

The gene calls are TRBV5-5 and TRBJ1-4; D gene uncertain. The CDR3 length is 12 residues. Looked up from germline, CDR1 is SGHKS and CDR2 is YYEKEE (reference sequence). V lost 1 base, J lost 11 bases, and 9 bases lay in between. CDR3 sequence (DNA): TGTGCCAGCAGCTTGTGGCAGACGAAACTGTTTTTT. Translation gives CASSLWQTKLFF.

This clonotype turned up a few times. The chain has TRBV5-4 and TRBJ2-5, with a possible D match to TRBD2 (6 bases). Germline assignment: CDR1 SGHNT and CDR2 YYREEE (reference sequence). The CDR3 spans 14 residues. V dropped 3 bases and J dropped 5 bases, with 14 bases sitting between them. CDR3 in DNA: TGTGCCAGCAGCTCGTTGACTAGTCGGGAGACCCAGTACTTC. Protein: CASSSLTSRETQYF.

This clonotype was counted ten times or more. CDR3 region: CASSLFQAGANVLTF. The CDR3 coding sequence is TGTGCCAGCAGCTTATTCCAGGCTGGGGCCAACGTCCTGACTTTC. V is TRBV13 and J is TRBJ2-6; D remains ambiguous. The V and J ends lost 2 bases and 2 bases respectively, with 7 bases between them. Germline V CDR1 and CDR2: PRHDT, FYEKMQ (reference sequence). The CDR3 length is 15 residues.

This chain links TRBV3-1 with TRBJ2-5, with 8 bases identical to TRBD2. Germline lookup yields CDR1 LGHDT and CDR2 YNNKEL (reference sequence). The CDR3 is 15 residues long. The ends lost 8 bases at V and 2 bases at J; junction bases unmatched: 10. CDR3 loop: CASDQERGPQETQYF. The CDR3 DNA follows: TGTGCCAGCGACCAGGAGCGGGGGCCACAAGAGACCCAGTACTTC.

The chain employs TRBV29-1 and TRBJ2-7, with D perhaps TRBD1 or TRBD2 (5 bases each). Trimming cost V 5 bases and J 4 bases, with 12 bases left between them. The CDR3 is 12 amino acids. Germline values: CDR1 SQVTM, CDR2 ANQGSEA. The CDR3 sequence: CSVKTGPYEQYF. CDR3 in DNA: TGCAGCGTTAAAACGGGACCTTACGAGCAGTACTTC.

This sequence joins TRBV11-2 and TRBJ2-1; D unresolved. The germline CDR1 and CDR2 sequences are SGHAT and FQNNGV. V lost 5 bases and J lost 6, with 8 bases in between. The CDR3 is made up of 12 amino acids. The CDR3: CASSRRLNEQFF. As DNA, the CDR3 is TGTGCCAGCAGCCGACGTCTCAATGAGCAGTTCTTC.

The V call is TRBV6-5, the J call TRBJ1-1; 7 bases are a match to TRBD1. After removal of 4 bases from V and 5 bases from J, the junction contained 7 bases not matched to a gene. Per germline, CDR1 MNHEY and CDR2 SVGAGI. The CDR3 has 14 amino acids. The CDR3 is CASSWTGSETEAFF. CDR3 nucleotide sequence: TGTGCCAGCAGTTGGACAGGTTCCGAGACTGAAGCTTTCTTT.

The chain is built from TRBV5-4 and TRBJ2-7, with 7 positions matching TRBD1. The CDR3 is made up of 13 amino acids. CDR1 is SGHNT, CDR2 YYREEE, per germline (reference sequence). After removal of 3 bases from V and 7 bases from J, the junction contained 7 bases not matched to a gene. The CDR3 DNA reads as TGTGCCAGCAGCTCCGACAGGGTTCTGGAGCAGTACTTC. Translating gives CASSSDRVLEQYF.

This clonotype was seen ten or more times. J is TRBJ2-7 and V is TRBV6-2 or TRBV6-3, with 11 bases fitting TRBD2. This CDR3 has 15 residues. Per germline, CDR1 MNHEY and CDR2 SVGEGT. J was trimmed by 1 base and V by 2 bases; bases with no gene match: 1. The CDR3 reads CASSYGLAGSYEQYF. The CDR3 DNA reads as TGTGCCAGCAGTTACGGACTAGCGGGTTCCTACGAGCAGTACTTC.

This clonotype was seen only a few times. The chain recombines TRBV10-3 with TRBJ1-1; 8 nucleotides agree with TRBD1. The germline V gene encodes CDR1 ENHRY and CDR2 SYGVKD. The CDR3 extends over 14 amino acids. The trim removed 9 bases at V and 1 base at J, leaving 7 bases unmatched. CDR3 nucleotides: TGTGCCATTACAGAAGGACAGGGGAACACTGAAGCTTTCTTT. Its protein product is CAITEGQGNTEAFF.

This clonotype occurred a few times. This chain uses TRBV7-8 with TRBJ2-2, with 8 bases fitting TRBD1. CDR1 and CDR2 from the germline V gene are SGHVS and FQNEAQ. The CDR3 covers 16 residues. Trimming took 4 bases from V and 4 from J; bases not matched to a gene: 8. CDR3 sequence: CASSSRPQGATGELFF. The CDR3, as DNA: TGTGCCAGCAGCTCCAGACCTCAGGGGGCCACCGGGGAGCTGTTTTTT.

The sample holds a few counts of this clonotype. The J gene is TRBJ1-2, the V gene TRBV20-1; the D gene is possibly TRBD1 (6 bases). Germline V gives CDR1 DFQATT, CDR2 SNEGSKA (reference sequence). The CDR3 contains 16 residues. The V end was cut by 3 bases, the J end by 1 base, with 18 bases between. CDR3 nucleotides: TGCAGTGCTAGCGTTACGGCAGGGGATATTAACTATGGCTACACCTTC. Translating gives CSASVTAGDINYGYTF.

This clonotype has more than one count but fewer than ten. The V call is TRBV12-3 or TRBV12-4, the J call TRBJ1-2; 7 bases are shared with TRBD1. The CDR3 is 12 residues long. The V segment lost 7 bases and the J segment 6 bases; nucleotides outside the gene matches: 5. CDR3 amino acids: CASKTGIDGYTF. CDR3 in DNA: TGTGCCAGCAAGACAGGGATCGATGGCTACACCTTC.

This clonotype has more than one count but fewer than ten. This chain joins TRBV10-1 and TRBJ2-5; TRBD2 matches at 11 bases. In germline, CDR1 is WNHNN, CDR2 SYGVQD (reference sequence). The V segment lost 4 bases and the J segment 4 bases; nucleotides outside the gene matches: 2. The CDR3 is made up of 14 amino acids. For the CDR3, the DNA is TGCGCCAGCAGTGCTAGCGGGAGGCGAGAGACCCAGTACTTC. It encodes CASSASGRRETQYF.

This clonotype was seen a handful of times. The gene calls are TRBV9 and TRBJ1-6; D is ambiguous. The V and J ends lost 0 bases and 12 bases respectively, with 13 bases between them. There are 14 residues in the CDR3. Germline values: CDR1 SGDLS, CDR2 YYNGEE. The CDR3: CASSVDPGRVPLHF. The CDR3 bases are TGTGCCAGCAGCGTAGATCCGGGGAGGGTACCCCTCCACTTT.